This TCR beta chain was documented in a study of OX40 agonist ivuxolimab in advanced cancers. Findings of the study overall: Among the lowest peripheral clonal expansion occurred in 0.1-3.0 mg/kg partial responders. Specificity for antigen went undetermined in the expanded peripheral T cells. Some nonresponders also had low normalized T-cell clonal expansion.

The repertoire was sequenced with immunoSEQ multiplex PCR; TCRdb's copy has only in-frame clones and lacks some. The table shows some 83,000 clones, with approximately 91% occurring only once. This CDR3 is built from 16 residues. Trimming stripped 1 base from V and 7 bases from J, with 16 bases between. Germline V CDR1 and CDR2: LNHDA, SQIVND (reference sequence). Samples of blood were obtained at baseline, on cycle 4 day 1, and on cycle 7 day 1. To note about this clone: No antigen is known for it.

The TCR originated in an adult with an advanced solid tumor such as melanoma, head and neck, liver or kidney cancer. The chain combines TRBV19 with TRBJ2-2; D remains unclear. This specimen consisted of CD4+ or CD8+ T cells sorted from blood, obtained in a trial of the OX40 agonist ivuxolimab. CDR3 sequence reads: CASSIVSQGKDGELFF. The CDR3 coding sequence is TGTGCCAGTAGTATAGTTTCCCAAGGCAAGGACGGGGAGCTGTTTTTT. Filled out from reference TRBV19 and TRBJ2-2, the complete variable domain reads DGGITQSPKYLFRKEGQNVTLSCEQNLNHDAMYWYRQDPGQGLRLIYYSQIVNDFQKGDIAEGYSVSREKKESFPLTVTSAQKNPTAFYLCASSIVSQGKDGELFFGEGSRLTVL.